This T cell receptor beta chain was captured in a study of T cells in Graves' hyperthyroidism and ophthalmopathy. For this clonotype: The antigen is not known.

Losses at the gene ends were 5 bases for V and 3 bases for J; bases not matched to a gene: 9. From germline, CDR1 is LNHDA and CDR2 SQIVND (reference sequence). The CDR3 runs 16 residues. The hyperthyroidism was newly diagnosed and had lasted under 2 months; the patients were aged 18 to 65. Uncontrolled infection, other autoimmune disease, pregnancy or lactation excluded patients. What was amplified from RNA transcripts were TCR beta CDR3 regions. The HTBI primer set was used in a first-round RT-PCR of the TCR CDR3. TCRdb fed the multiplex PCR reads into MiXCR, producing one record per CDR3 protein. The data contain 540,000 or so distinct CDR3 sequences, more than 15% of them singletons. The study's findings and limits: Clonotypes that were expanded in thyroid above 0.001 mostly appeared in blood too.

The J gene is TRBJ2-3, the V gene TRBV19; 9 bases align to TRBD1. The sequence came from a young woman with Graves' hyperthyroidism. Sequenced: blood. The CDR3 reads CASSARQGVGTDTQYF. The CDR3 bases are TGTGCCAGTAGTGCCCGACAGGGGGTCGGAACAGATACGCAGTATTTT.